This T cell receptor beta chain was profiled in a study of blood T cell repertoires in COVID-19. Study-level background: Sources were T cells, B-cell-depleted T cells, or PBMCs; the material itself was cDNA or gDNA.

CDR1 and CDR2 from the germline V gene are LNHDA and SQIVND (reference sequence). The CDR3 is 14 residues long. V shed 9 bases, J shed 2 bases, and the junction held 3 bases outside the gene matches. In the study's own analysis: The authors estimated nucleated cell counts from reference gene primer amplification. Produced via immunoSEQ multiplex PCR; TCRdb's table is partial and in-frame only. Clone size and V and J calls were adopted from that table, with D and trimming inferred from the DNA. The sample consists of around 99,000 clones, nearly 85% of them appearing once. Material for sequencing was peripheral blood. The TCR was taken from a woman aged 50 to 60 with acute or convalescent COVID-19. The gene calls are TRBV19 and TRBJ2-5; 13 positions match TRBD2. The CDR3 bases are TGTGCCAGCGGACTAGCGGGGGTACAAGAGACCCAGTACTTC. Its translation is CASGLAGVQETQYF.